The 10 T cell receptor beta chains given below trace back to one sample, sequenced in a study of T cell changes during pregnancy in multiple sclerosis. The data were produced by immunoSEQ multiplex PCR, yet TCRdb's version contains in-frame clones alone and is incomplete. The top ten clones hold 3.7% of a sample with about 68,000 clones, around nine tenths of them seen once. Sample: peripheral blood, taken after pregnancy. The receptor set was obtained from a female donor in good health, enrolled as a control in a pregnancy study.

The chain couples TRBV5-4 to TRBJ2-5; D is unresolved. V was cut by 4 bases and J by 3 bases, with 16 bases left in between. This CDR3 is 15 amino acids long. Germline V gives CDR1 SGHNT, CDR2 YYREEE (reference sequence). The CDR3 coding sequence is TGTGCCAGCAGCGGGCGAAGTAAGACGGAAGAGACCCAGTACTTC. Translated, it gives CASSGRSKTEETQYF.

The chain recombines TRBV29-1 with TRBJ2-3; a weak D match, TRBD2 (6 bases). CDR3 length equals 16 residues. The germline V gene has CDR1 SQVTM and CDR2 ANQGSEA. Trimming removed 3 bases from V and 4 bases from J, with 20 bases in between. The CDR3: CSVDRGYGGTADTQYF. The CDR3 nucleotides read TGCAGCGTTGATCGGGGGTACGGAGGGACGGCAGATACGCAGTATTTT.

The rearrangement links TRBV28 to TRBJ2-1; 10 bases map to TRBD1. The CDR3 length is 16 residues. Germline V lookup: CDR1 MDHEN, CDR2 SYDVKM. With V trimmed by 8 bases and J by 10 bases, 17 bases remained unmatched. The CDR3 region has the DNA TGTGCCAGCGCCCCCCGACCGGGACAGGGGAAGGGGGAGCAGTTCTTC. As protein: CASAPRPGQGKGEQFF.

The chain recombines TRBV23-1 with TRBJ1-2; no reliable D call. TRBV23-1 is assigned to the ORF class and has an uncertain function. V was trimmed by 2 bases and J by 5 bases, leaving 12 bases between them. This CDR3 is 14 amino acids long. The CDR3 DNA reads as TGCGCCAGCAGTCAACCCCCAGAGGAGTATGGCTACACCTTC. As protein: CASSQPPEEYGYTF.

CDR3: CASGLRLAGGGETQYF. CDR3 bases: TGTGCCAGCGGACTTCGACTAGCGGGAGGGGGAGAGACCCAGTACTTC. V is TRBV21-1 and J is TRBJ2-5; TRBD2 is the table's D call, not checked against the DNA. TRBV21-1 is termed a pseudogene. CDR3 length equals 16 residues.

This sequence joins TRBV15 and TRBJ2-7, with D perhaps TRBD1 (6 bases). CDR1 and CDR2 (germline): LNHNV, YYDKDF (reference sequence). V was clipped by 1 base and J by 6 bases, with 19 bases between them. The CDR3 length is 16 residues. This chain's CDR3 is CATSRGGGDSSTEQYF. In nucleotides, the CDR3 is TGTGCCACCAGCAGAGGAGGGGGAGACAGTTCAACCGAGCAGTACTTC.

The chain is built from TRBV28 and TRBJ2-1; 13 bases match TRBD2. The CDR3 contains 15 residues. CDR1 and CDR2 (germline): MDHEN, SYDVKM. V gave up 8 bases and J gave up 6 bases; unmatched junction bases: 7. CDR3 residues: CASSWGTSGVNEQFF. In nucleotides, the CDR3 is TGTGCCAGCTCCTGGGGGACTAGCGGGGTCAATGAGCAGTTCTTC.

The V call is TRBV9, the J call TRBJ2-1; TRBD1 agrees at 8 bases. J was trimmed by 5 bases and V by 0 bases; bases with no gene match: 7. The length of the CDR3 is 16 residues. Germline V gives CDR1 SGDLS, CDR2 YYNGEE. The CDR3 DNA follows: TGTGCCAGCAGCGTAGGGATAGGGACAGGTGACAATGAGCAGTTCTTC. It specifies CASSVGIGTGDNEQFF.

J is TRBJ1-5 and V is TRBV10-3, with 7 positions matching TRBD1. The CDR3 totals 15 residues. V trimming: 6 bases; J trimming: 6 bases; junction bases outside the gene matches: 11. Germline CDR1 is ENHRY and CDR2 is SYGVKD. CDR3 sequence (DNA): TGTGCCATCAGAAGTGACAGGGTTTCGGGTCAGCCCCAGCATTTT. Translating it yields CAIRSDRVSGQPQHF.

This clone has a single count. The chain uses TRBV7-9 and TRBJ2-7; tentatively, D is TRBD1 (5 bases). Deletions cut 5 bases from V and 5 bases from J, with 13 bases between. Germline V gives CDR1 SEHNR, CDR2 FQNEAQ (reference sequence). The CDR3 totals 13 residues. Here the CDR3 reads CASSPGIRDEQYF. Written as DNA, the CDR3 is TGTGCCAGCAGCCCGGGTATCAGGGACGAGCAGTACTTC.